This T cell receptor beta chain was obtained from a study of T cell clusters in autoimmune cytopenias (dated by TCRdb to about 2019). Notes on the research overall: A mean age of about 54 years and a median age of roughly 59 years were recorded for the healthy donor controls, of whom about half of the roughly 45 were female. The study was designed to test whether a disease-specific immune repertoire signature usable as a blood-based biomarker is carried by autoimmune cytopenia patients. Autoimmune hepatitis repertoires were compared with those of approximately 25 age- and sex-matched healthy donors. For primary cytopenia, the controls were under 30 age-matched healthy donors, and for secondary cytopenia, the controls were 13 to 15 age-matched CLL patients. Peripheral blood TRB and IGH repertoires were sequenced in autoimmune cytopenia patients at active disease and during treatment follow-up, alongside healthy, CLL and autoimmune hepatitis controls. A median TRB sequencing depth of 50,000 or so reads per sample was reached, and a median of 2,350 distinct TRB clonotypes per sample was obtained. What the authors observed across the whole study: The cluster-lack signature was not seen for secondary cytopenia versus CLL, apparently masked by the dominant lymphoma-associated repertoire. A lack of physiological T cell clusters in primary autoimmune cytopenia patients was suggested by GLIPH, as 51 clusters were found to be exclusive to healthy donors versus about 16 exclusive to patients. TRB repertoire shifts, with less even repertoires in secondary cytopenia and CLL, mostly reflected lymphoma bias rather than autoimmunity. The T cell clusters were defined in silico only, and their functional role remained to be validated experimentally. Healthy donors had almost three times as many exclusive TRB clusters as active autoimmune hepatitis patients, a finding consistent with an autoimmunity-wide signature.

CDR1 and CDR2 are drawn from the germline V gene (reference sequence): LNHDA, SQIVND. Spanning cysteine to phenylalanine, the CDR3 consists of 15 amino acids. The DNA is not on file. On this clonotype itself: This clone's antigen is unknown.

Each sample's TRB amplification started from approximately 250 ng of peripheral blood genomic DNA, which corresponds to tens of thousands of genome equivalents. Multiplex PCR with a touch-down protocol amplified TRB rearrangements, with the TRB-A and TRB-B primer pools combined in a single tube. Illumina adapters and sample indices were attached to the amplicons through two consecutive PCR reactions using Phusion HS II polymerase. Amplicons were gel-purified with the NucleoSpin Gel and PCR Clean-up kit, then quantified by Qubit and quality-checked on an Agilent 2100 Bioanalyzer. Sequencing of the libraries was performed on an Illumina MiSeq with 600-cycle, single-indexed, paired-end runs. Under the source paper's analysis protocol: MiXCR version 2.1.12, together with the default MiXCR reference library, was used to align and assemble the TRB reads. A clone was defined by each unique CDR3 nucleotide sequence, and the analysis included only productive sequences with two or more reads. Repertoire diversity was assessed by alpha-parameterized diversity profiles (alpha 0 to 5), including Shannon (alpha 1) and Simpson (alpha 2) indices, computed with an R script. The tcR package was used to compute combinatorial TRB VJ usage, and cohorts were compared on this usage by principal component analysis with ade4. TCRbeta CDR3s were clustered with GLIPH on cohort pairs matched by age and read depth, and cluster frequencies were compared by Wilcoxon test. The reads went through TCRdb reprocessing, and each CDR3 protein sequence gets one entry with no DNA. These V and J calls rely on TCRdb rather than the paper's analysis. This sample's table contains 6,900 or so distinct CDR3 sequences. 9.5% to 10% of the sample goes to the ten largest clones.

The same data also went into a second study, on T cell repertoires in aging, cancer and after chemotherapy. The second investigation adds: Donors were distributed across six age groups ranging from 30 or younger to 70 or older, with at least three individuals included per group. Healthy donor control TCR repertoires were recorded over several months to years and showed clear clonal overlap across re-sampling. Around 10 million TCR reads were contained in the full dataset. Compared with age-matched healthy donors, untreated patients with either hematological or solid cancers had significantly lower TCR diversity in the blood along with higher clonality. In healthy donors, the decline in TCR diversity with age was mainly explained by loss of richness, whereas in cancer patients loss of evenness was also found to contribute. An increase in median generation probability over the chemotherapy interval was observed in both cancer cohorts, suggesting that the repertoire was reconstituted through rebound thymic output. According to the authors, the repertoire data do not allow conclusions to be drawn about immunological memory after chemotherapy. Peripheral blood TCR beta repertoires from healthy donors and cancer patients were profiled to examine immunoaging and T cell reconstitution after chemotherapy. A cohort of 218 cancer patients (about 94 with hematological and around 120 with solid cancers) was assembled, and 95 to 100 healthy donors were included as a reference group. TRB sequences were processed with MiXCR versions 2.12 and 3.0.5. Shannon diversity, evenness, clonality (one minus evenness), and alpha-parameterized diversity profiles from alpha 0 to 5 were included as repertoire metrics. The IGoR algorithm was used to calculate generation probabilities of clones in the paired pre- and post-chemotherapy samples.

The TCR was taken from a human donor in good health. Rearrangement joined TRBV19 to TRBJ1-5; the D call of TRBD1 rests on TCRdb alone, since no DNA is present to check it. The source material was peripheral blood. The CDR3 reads CASLQAGRYNQPQHF.